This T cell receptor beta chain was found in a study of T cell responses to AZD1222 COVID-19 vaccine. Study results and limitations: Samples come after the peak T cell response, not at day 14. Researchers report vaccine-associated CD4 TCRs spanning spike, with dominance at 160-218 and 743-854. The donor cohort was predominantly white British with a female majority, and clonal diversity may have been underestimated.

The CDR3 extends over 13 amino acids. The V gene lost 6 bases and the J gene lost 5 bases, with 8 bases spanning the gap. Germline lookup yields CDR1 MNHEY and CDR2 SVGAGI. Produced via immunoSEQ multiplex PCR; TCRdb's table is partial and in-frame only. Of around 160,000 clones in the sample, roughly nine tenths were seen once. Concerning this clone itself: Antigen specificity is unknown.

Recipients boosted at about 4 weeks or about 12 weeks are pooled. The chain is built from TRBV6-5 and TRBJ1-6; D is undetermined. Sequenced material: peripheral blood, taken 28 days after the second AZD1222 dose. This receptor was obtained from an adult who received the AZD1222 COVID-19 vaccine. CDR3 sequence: CASSLPHNSPLHF. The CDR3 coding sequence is TGTGCCAGCAGCCTGCCCCATAATTCACCCCTCCACTTT.